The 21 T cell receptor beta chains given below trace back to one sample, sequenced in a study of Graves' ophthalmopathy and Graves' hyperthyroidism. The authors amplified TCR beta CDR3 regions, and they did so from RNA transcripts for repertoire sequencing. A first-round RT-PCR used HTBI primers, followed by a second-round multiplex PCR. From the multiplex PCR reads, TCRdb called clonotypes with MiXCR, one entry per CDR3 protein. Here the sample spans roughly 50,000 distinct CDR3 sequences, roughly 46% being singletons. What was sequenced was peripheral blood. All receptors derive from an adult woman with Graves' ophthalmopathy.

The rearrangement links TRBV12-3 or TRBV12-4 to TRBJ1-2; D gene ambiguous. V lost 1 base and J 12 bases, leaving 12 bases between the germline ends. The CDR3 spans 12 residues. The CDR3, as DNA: TGTGCCAGCAGTTTAGGGTCCTCTGGAAACACCTTC. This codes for CASSLGSSGNTF.

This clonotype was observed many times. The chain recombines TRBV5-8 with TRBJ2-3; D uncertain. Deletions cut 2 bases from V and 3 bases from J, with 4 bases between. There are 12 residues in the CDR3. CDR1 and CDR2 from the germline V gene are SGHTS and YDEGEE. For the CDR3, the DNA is TGTGCCAGCAGCTTTCGAACAGATACGCAGTATTTT. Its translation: CASSFRTDTQYF. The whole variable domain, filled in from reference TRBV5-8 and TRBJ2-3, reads EAGVTQSPTHLIKTRGQQATLRCSPISGHTSVYWYQQALGLGLQFLLWYDEGEERNRGNFPPRFSGRQFPNYSSELNVNALELEDSALYLCASSFRTDTQYFGPGTRLTVL.

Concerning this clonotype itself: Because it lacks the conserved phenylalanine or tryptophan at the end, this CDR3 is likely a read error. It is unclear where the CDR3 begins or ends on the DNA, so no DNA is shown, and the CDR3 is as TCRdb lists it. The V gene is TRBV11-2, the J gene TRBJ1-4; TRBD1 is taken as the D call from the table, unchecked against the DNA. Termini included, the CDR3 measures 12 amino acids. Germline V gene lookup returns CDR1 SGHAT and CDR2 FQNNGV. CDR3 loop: CASSFGETGGVI.

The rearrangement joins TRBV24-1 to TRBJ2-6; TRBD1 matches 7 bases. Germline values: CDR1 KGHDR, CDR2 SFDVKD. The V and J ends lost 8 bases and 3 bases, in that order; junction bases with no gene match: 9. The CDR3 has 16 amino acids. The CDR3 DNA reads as TGTGCCACCACCGAATCACAGGGGCATGGGGCCAACGTCCTGACTTTC. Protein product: CATTESQGHGANVLTF.

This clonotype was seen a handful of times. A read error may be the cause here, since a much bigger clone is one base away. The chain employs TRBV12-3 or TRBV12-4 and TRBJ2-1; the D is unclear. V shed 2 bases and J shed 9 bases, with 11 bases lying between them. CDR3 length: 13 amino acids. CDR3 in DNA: TGTGCCAGCAGTTTATCTGGCCTCCGTGAGCAGTTCTTC. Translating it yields CASSLSGLREQFF.

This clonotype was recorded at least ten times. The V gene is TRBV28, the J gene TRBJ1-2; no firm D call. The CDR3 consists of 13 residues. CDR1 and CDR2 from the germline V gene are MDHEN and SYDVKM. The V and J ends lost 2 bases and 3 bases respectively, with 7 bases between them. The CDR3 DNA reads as TGTGCCAGCAGTTTAAGGGTTGACTATGGCTACACCTTC. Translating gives CASSLRVDYGYTF.

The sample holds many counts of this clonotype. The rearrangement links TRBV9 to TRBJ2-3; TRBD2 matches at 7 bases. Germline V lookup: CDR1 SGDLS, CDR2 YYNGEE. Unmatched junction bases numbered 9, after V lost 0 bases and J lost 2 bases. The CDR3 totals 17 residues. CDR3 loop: CASSVGGGRTTTDTQYF. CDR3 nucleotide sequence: TGTGCCAGCAGCGTAGGGGGGGGAAGGACGACCACAGATACGCAGTATTTT.

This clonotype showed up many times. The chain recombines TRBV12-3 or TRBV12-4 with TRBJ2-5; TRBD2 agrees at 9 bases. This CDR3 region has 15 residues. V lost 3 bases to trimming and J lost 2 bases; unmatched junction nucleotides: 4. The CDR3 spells CASSFETSGQETQYF. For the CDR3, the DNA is TGTGCCAGCAGTTTTGAGACTAGCGGTCAAGAGACCCAGTACTTC.

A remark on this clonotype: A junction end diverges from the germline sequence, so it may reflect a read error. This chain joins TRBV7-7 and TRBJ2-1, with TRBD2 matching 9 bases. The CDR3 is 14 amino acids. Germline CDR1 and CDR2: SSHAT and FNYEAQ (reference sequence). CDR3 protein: CASSLAGAYNEQFF. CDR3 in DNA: TGTGCTAGCAGCTTAGCGGGAGCGTACAATGAGCAGTTCTTC.

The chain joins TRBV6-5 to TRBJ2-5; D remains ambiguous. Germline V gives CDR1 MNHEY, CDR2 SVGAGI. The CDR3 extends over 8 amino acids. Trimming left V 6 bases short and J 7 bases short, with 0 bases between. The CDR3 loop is CASRTQYF. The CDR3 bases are TGTGCCAGCAGGACCCAGTACTTC.

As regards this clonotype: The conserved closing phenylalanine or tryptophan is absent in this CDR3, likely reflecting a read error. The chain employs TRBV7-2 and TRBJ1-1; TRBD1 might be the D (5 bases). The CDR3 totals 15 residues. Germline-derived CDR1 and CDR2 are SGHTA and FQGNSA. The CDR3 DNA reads TGTGCCAGCAGAGCTATGGTTGGGGGTTACACTGAGGCTTTCCTT. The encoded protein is CASRAMVGGYTEAFL.

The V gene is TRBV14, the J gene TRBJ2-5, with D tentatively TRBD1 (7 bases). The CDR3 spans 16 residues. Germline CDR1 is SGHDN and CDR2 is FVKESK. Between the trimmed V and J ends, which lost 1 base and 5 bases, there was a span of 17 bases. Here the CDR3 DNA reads TGTGCCAGCAGCCAAGGCTACTTACAGGGGAGGGAGACCCAGTACTTC. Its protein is CASSQGYLQGRETQYF.

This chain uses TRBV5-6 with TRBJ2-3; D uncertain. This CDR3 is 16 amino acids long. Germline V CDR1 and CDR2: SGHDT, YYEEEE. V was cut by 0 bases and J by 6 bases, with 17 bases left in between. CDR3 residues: CASSLGLFLDTDTQYF. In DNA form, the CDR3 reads TGTGCCAGCAGCTTGGGTCTGTTTCTAGATACGGATACGCAGTATTTT.

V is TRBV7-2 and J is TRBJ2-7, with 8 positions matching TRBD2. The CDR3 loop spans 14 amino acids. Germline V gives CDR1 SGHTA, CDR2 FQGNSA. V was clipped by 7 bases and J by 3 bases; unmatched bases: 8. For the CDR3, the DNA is TGTGCCAGCACCAAACCGAGCGGGAGCTACGAGCAGTACTTC. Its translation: CASTKPSGSYEQYF.

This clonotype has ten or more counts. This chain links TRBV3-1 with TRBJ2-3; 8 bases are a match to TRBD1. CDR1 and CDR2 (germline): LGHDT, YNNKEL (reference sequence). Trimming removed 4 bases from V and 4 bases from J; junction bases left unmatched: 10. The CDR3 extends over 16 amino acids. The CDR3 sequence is CASSPAGGQRADTQYF. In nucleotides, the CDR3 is TGTGCCAGCAGCCCCGCAGGGGGCCAAAGGGCAGATACGCAGTATTTT.

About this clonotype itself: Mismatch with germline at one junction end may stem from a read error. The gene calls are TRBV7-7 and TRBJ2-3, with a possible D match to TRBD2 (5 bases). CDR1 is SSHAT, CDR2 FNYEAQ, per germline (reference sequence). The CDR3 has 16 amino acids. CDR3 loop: CASSPGVGILTDTQYF. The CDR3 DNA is TGTGCTAGCAGCCCTGGGGTCGGGATTCTCACAGATACGCAGTATTTT.

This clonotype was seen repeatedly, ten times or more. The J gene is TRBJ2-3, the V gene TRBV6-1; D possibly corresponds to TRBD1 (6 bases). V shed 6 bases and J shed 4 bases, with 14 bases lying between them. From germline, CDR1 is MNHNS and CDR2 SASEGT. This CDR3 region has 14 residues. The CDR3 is CASRRTAGADTQYF. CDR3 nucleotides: TGTGCCAGCAGAAGAACGGCAGGGGCAGATACGCAGTATTTT.

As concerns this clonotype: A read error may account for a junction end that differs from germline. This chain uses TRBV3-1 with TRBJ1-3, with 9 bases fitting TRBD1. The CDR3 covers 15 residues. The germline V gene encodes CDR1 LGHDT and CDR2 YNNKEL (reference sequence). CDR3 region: CASSQLQGAGNNIYF. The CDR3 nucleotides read TGTGCCAGCAGCCAATTACAGGGGGCTGGAAACAACATATATTTT.

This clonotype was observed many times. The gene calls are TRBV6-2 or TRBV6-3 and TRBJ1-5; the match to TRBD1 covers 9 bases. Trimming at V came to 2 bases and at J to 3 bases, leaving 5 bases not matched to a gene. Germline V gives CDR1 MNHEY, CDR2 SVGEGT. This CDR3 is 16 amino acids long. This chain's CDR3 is CASSYVTGGSNQPQHF. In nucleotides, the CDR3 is TGTGCCAGCAGTTACGTTACAGGGGGCTCCAATCAGCCCCAGCATTTT.

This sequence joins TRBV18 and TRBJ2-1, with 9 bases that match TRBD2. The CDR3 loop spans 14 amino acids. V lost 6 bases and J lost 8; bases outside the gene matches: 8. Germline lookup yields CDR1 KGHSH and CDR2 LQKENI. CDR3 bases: TGTGCCAGCTCCCTGGGTAGCGGGAGCTATGAGCAGTTCTTC. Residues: CASSLGSGSYEQFF. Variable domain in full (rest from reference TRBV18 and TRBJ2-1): NAGVMQNPRHLVRRRGQEARLRCSPMKGHSHVYWYRQLPEEGLKFMVYLQKENIIDESGMPKERFSAEFPKEGPSILRIQQVVRGDSAAYFCASSLGSGSYEQFFGPGTRLTVL.

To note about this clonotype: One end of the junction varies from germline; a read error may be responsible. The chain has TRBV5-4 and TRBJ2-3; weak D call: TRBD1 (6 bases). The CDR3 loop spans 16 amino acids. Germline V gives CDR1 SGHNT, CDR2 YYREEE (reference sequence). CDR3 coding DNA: TGTGCCAGCAGCTTGGGGCAGGGGATGGGGGCAGATACGCAGTACTTT. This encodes CASSLGQGMGADTQYF.